This record looks at one TCR beta chain sequence and its context. What it binds is not known. Using immunoSEQ multiplex PCR, the repertoire was profiled, and TCRdb retains in-frame clones only, with some absent. The sample contains 90,000 to 150,000 clones, approximately 90% of which appear only once. This specimen belongs to a study of T cell responses to AZD1222 COVID-19 vaccine. Turning to the study itself: Analyses pooled second doses at about 4 or about 12 weeks.

General observations from the study: The study sampled repertoires only after the peak T cell response.

V lost 2 bases and J lost 4, with 11 bases in between. Per germline, CDR1 SGHTA and CDR2 FQGTGA. The CDR3 runs 15 residues. Sequenced material: peripheral blood, taken on day 0 of AZD1222 vaccination. The V call is TRBV7-3, the J call TRBJ1-4, with D unclear. This sequence was found in an adult in good health. The CDR3 DNA sequence: TGTGCCAGCAGCTTATCCACAGCGATTAATGAAAAACTGTTTTTT. Its translation is CASSLSTAINEKLFF.